This TCR beta chain was obtained from a study of CD8 T cells in Susac syndrome. V gave up 2 bases and J gave up 3 bases, with 7 bases separating them. Germline values: CDR1 SGHNT, CDR2 YYREEE (reference sequence). The CDR3 covers 13 residues. Random hexamers were used to reverse transcribe the RNA input (about 0.5 to 1 ug). The CDR3 of TCR beta was amplified by immunoSEQ multiplex PCR across 54 Vbeta and 13 Jbeta. TCRdb re-analysed the immunoSEQ multiplex PCR reads in MiXCR, keeping a single row per CDR3 protein. The table shows 130,000 to 150,000 distinct CDR3 sequences, with approximately 94% occurring only once. While serving as controls, healthy donors were matched for age and sex.

Sequences were obtained from CD4+ T cells from PBMCs. V gene TRBV5-4 combines with J gene TRBJ2-3; possible D gene TRBD1, 5 bases. The sequence was obtained from a human donor in good health. CDR3 region: CASSLRQTDTQYF. Written as DNA, the CDR3 is TGTGCCAGCAGCTTACGACAGACAGATACGCAGTATTTT.